This T cell receptor beta chain originates from a study of T-cell memory formation after mild COVID-19. The CDR3 extends over 13 amino acids. Germline CDR1 reads SEHNR; CDR2 reads FQNEAQ (reference sequence). Trimming left V 8 bases short and J 5 bases short, with 13 bases between. TCRdb re-called the 5' RACE reads through MiXCR, storing one row per CDR3 protein. The sample records 90,000 to 120,000 distinct CDR3 sequences, around an eighth being singletons. Whole-study findings and limits: Later expanders leaned toward CD4+, whereas clones contracting from day 15 to 85 were balanced CD4/CD8.

This clonotype came up a few times. Its target is not known. Material: PBMCs or a T cell subset sorted from them (not recorded which). This TCR was recovered from a man younger than 35 who had mild COVID-19 (a few samples of this study predate the infection). Cell type and time point are not known. The rearrangement links TRBV7-9 to TRBJ1-5; TRBD1 might be the D (6 bases). The CDR3 region is CASGRGGHQPQHF. The CDR3 DNA follows: TGTGCCAGCGGTCGGGGGGGGCATCAGCCCCAGCATTTT.